Each of the 29 T cell receptor beta chains below was sequenced from the same sample in a study of blood T cell repertoires in COVID-19. This table comes from immunoSEQ multiplex PCR, and its TCRdb copy is limited to in-frame clones, with some not included. In the table there are approximately 35,000 clones, about 80% of which are singletons. Sequenced: peripheral blood. The origin of the receptors is a man older than 75 with acute or convalescent COVID-19.

The chain combines TRBV19 with TRBJ2-1, with D uncertain. Germline V gene lookup returns CDR1 LNHDA and CDR2 SQIVND (reference sequence). Trimming took off 5 bases at V and 5 bases at J, with 13 bases between the two ends. The CDR3 loop spans 14 amino acids. The CDR3 here is CASSFENANNEQFF. The CDR3 bases are TGTGCCAGTAGTTTCGAAAACGCGAACAATGAGCAGTTCTTC.

The rearrangement links TRBV14 to TRBJ1-4; tentatively, D is TRBD1 (5 bases). The germline CDR1 and CDR2 sequences are SGHDN and FVKESK. The germline V and J ends were trimmed by 10 bases and 8 bases, with 14 bases remaining between them. The CDR3 loop spans 12 amino acids. The CDR3 DNA follows: TGTGCCACCGCCCGCCAGGGCGAAAAACTGTTTTTT. It codes for CATARQGEKLFF.

The rearrangement joins TRBV19 to TRBJ2-7; the D gene is possibly TRBD2 (5 bases). Germline CDR1 and CDR2: LNHDA and SQIVND (reference sequence). This CDR3 region has 15 residues. V lost 4 bases and J lost 4, with 17 bases in between. This chain's CDR3 is CASSTVAAVRYEQYF. CDR3 coding DNA: TGTGCCAGTAGTACCGTGGCAGCGGTGAGGTACGAGCAGTACTTC.

The gene calls are TRBV6-5 and TRBJ2-5; 7 nucleotides match TRBD1. This CDR3 is built from 15 residues. The J segment lost 2 bases and the V segment lost 5 bases, leaving 8 bases of the junction unmatched. Germline lookup yields CDR1 MNHEY and CDR2 SVGAGI. The CDR3 loop is CASSPPGQWQETQYF. The DNA of the CDR3 is TGTGCCAGCAGTCCCCCGGGACAGTGGCAAGAGACCCAGTACTTC.

The chain couples TRBV4-2 to TRBJ2-7, with 8 bases fitting TRBD2. The CDR3 covers 14 residues. Germline assignment: CDR1 LGHNA and CDR2 YNFKEQ. The V gene end was trimmed by 1 base and the J gene end by 6 bases; junction bases not matched to a gene: 5. The CDR3 DNA sequence: TGTGCCAGCAGCCAAGGGGGACTAGATCTCGAGCAGTACTTC. Translation gives CASSQGGLDLEQYF.

This chain links TRBV7-2 with TRBJ2-4, with a weak D call TRBD2 (5 bases). The V gene lost 0 bases and the J gene lost 8 bases, with 11 bases spanning the gap. Germline values: CDR1 SGHTA, CDR2 FQGNSA. The CDR3 runs 14 residues. As DNA, the CDR3 is TGTGCCAGCAGCTTAGCGTTGAGGGAAGACATTCAGTACTTC. It translates to CASSLALREDIQYF.

V is TRBV25-1 and J is TRBJ1-2, with 10 bases identical to TRBD1. Germline-derived CDR1 and CDR2 are MGHDK and SYGVNS. The CDR3 loop spans 15 amino acids. The V gene end was trimmed by 3 bases and the J gene end by 4 bases; junction bases not matched to a gene: 5. The CDR3 sequence is CASSETGGGGYGYTF. Here the CDR3 DNA reads TGTGCCAGCAGTGAGACAGGGGGCGGAGGCTATGGCTACACCTTC.

The chain has TRBV3-1 (or the pseudogene TRBV3-2) and TRBJ2-7; TRBD1 matches 7 bases. Germline assignment: CDR1 LGHDT and CDR2 YNNKEL (reference sequence). With V trimmed by 4 bases and J by 1 base, 10 bases remained unmatched. The CDR3 has 16 amino acids. In nucleotides, the CDR3 is TGTGCCAGCAGCCGGACAGGCCCCGCTGGTTCCTACGAGCAGTACTTC. This sequence encodes CASSRTGPAGSYEQYF.

V gene TRBV15 combines with J gene TRBJ1-3, with 8 bases matching TRBD1. This CDR3 region has 15 residues. V gave up 6 bases and J gave up 3 bases; unmatched junction bases: 7. Germline V gene sequence: CDR1 LNHNV, CDR2 YYDKDF (reference sequence). CDR3 region: CATRYQGARGNTIYF. CDR3 coding DNA: TGTGCCACCAGGTATCAGGGGGCTCGTGGAAACACCATATATTTT. The full variable domain, rest sourced from reference TRBV15 and TRBJ1-3, is DAMVIQNPRYQVTQFGKPVTLSCSQTLNHNVMYWYQQKSSQAPKLLFHYYDKDFNNEADTPDNFQSRRPNTSFCFLDIRSPGLGDTAMYLCATRYQGARGNTIYFGEGSWLTVV.

This clone has only one observation. J is TRBJ2-3 and V is TRBV7-2; D perhaps matches TRBD2 (6 bases). V gave up 3 bases and J gave up 3 bases, with 10 bases separating them. The length of the CDR3 is 14 residues. In germline, CDR1 is SGHTA, CDR2 FQGNSA. For the CDR3, the DNA is TGTGCCAGCAGCTTGGGCCTAGCGACAGATACGCAGTATTTT. Translation: CASSLGLATDTQYF. The variable domain in full, completed from reference TRBV7-2 and TRBJ2-3, reads GAGVSQSPSNKVTEKGKDVELRCDPISGHTALYWYRQSLGQGLEFLIYFQGNSAPDKSGLPSDRFSAERTGGSVSTLTIQRTQQEDSAVYLCASSLGLATDTQYFGPGTRLTVL.

This clone was counted between two and nine times. The V and J genes are TRBV5-4 and TRBJ2-3; 7 nucleotides agree with TRBD1. The CDR3 has 13 amino acids. Looked up from germline, CDR1 is SGHNT and CDR2 is YYREEE (reference sequence). V gave up 4 bases and J gave up 4 bases; unmatched junction bases: 3. The CDR3 coding sequence is TGTGCCAGCAGCCCGACAGGGTCAGATACGCAGTATTTT. Residues: CASSPTGSDTQYF.

This chain uses TRBV12-3 or TRBV12-4 with TRBJ2-3; D remains ambiguous. The germline V and J ends were trimmed by 5 bases and 5 bases, with 2 bases remaining between them. The CDR3 runs to 10 residues. CDR3 in amino acids: CASSLDTQYF. The CDR3 coding sequence is TGTGCCAGCAGTCTAGATACGCAGTATTTT.

The chain is built from TRBV3-1 (or the pseudogene TRBV3-2) and TRBJ1-3; perhaps TRBD1 as D (5 bases). V lost 3 bases, J lost 4 bases, and 13 bases lay in between. This CDR3 spans 15 amino acids. The germline CDR1 and CDR2 sequences are LGHDT and YNNKEL (reference sequence). CDR3 region: CASSQDGGWGNTIYF. For the CDR3, the DNA is TGTGCCAGCAGCCAGGACGGGGGGTGGGGAAACACCATATATTTT.

The CDR3 spells CASSVGLAGGKETQYF. The DNA of the CDR3 is TGTGCCAGCAGCGTAGGACTAGCGGGGGGAAAGGAGACCCAGTACTTC. The genes are TRBV7-3 and TRBJ2-5; 14 bases match TRBD2. V shed 5 bases and J 5 bases; nucleotides not matched to a gene: 7. Germline V gene sequence: CDR1 SGHTA, CDR2 FQGTGA. The CDR3 has 16 amino acids.

The chain couples TRBV2 to TRBJ2-7; D possibly corresponds to TRBD1 (6 bases). V was clipped by 10 bases and J by 3 bases, with 10 bases between them. Germline V gene data show CDR1 as SNHLY and CDR2 as FYNNEI. The CDR3 loop spans 11 amino acids. CDR3 nucleotides: TGTGCCATTAACAGGGACTACGAGCAGTACTTC. Protein: CAINRDYEQYF.

The V call is TRBV5-6, the J call TRBJ1-4; TRBD1 aligns across 8 bases. With V trimmed by 4 bases and J by 4 bases, 6 bases remained unmatched. The length of the CDR3 is 15 residues. In germline, CDR1 is SGHDT, CDR2 YYEEEE. The CDR3, as DNA: TGTGCCAGCAGCAGCACGACAGGGGTTAATGAAAAACTGTTTTTT. Protein sequence: CASSSTTGVNEKLFF.

This clone was counted a few times. Written as DNA, the CDR3 is TGCAGTGCTAGTGAGGTGGGCAGGGGGAGGATATTGGAAGCTTTCTTT. It yields the protein CSASEVGRGRILEAFF. V is TRBV20-1 and J is TRBJ1-1; TRBD1 matches at 7 bases. The germline CDR1 and CDR2 sequences are DFQATT and SNEGSKA (reference sequence). There are 16 residues in the CDR3. V lost 3 bases to trimming and J lost 8 bases; unmatched junction nucleotides: 18.

Ten or more counts support this clone. The CDR3 region has the DNA TGTGCCAGCAGTCTAGGACAGGTATCAGATCAGCCCCAGCATTTT. Encoded protein: CASSLGQVSDQPQHF. This chain links TRBV2 with TRBJ1-5; TRBD1 matches at 7 bases. The V and J ends lost 5 bases and 5 bases, in that order; junction bases with no gene match: 9. The CDR3 totals 15 residues. Germline assignment: CDR1 SNHLY and CDR2 FYNNEI.

The chain recombines TRBV6-5 with TRBJ2-3; TRBD1 matches at 7 bases. V was pared by 0 bases and J by 0 bases, with 3 bases of the junction left unmatched. The CDR3 has 16 residues. CDR1 is MNHEY, CDR2 SVGAGI, per germline. CDR3 bases: TGTGCCAGCAGTTACTCGACAGGGCATAGCACAGATACGCAGTATTTT. Translation: CASSYSTGHSTDTQYF.

The gene calls are TRBV7-2 and TRBJ2-1, with D unclear. V gave up 8 bases and J gave up 8 bases, with 25 bases separating them. Germline V lookup: CDR1 SGHTA, CDR2 FQGNSA. The CDR3 totals 16 residues. CDR3 residues: CASSPWVPGPIDEQFF. The CDR3 DNA reads TGTGCCAGCTCCCCATGGGTACCTGGGCCGATTGATGAGCAGTTCTTC.

V usage is TRBV9 and J usage is TRBJ2-2, with 8 bases that match TRBD1. Germline values: CDR1 SGDLS, CDR2 YYNGEE. There are 14 residues in the CDR3. With 4 bases clipped from V and 3 bases from J, the junction kept 2 bases outside the gene matches. This chain's CDR3 is CASSLQGDTGELFF. The CDR3 coding sequence is TGTGCCAGCAGCTTACAGGGGGACACCGGGGAGCTGTTTTTT. Together with reference TRBV9 and TRBJ2-2, the CDR3 gives the full variable domain: DSGVTQTPKHLITATGQRVTLRCSPRSGDLSVYWYQQSLDQGLQFLIQYYNGEERAKGNILERFSAQQFPDLHSELNLSSLELGDSALYFCASSLQGDTGELFFGEGSRLTVL.

The rearrangement joins TRBV5-1 to TRBJ2-2; 7 nucleotides line up with TRBD1. This CDR3 is 17 amino acids long. CDR1 SGHRS and CDR2 YFSETQ come from the germline V gene. J lost 6 bases, V lost 0 bases, and 11 bases had no gene match. The CDR3 region is CASSLGGQVEGAGELFF. The CDR3, as DNA: TGCGCCAGCAGCTTGGGAGGACAGGTTGAAGGCGCCGGGGAGCTGTTTTTT.

This chain joins TRBV3-1 (or the pseudogene TRBV3-2) and TRBJ1-1; unclear D gene. The CDR3 has 12 residues. Trimming left V 4 bases short and J 7 bases short, with 10 bases between. Per germline, CDR1 LGHDT and CDR2 YNNKEL (reference sequence). CDR3 residues: CASSPPGNEAFF. The CDR3, as DNA: TGTGCCAGCAGCCCTCCAGGCAATGAAGCTTTCTTT.

A single count supports this clone. The chain combines TRBV3-1 (or the pseudogene TRBV3-2) with TRBJ2-1; the match to TRBD2 covers 9 bases. J was trimmed by 4 bases and V by 3 bases; bases with no gene match: 7. Germline CDR1 is LGHDT and CDR2 is YNNKEL (reference sequence). The CDR3 spans 16 residues. DNA for the CDR3: TGTGCCAGCAGCCAGCGGTCCCTAGCGGGGTACAATGAGCAGTTCTTC. This translates into CASSQRSLAGYNEQFF.

This clone was seen once. The chain carries TRBV6-2 or TRBV6-3 and TRBJ2-3; TRBD2 aligns across 9 bases. J lost 6 bases, V lost 2 bases, and 9 bases had no gene match. This CDR3 contains 16 residues. CDR1 is MNHEY and CDR2 is SVGEGT in the germline V gene. The CDR3 protein is CASSYGRLAGRDTQYF. The DNA of the CDR3 is TGTGCCAGCAGTTACGGCAGGCTAGCGGGGCGGGATACGCAGTATTTT.

The gene calls are TRBV30 and TRBJ2-5; TRBD2 aligns across 11 bases. The germline V gene has CDR1 GTSNPN and CDR2 SVGIG (reference sequence). The CDR3 sequence is 14 residues long. CDR3 amino acids: CASTGLADQETQYF. DNA for the CDR3: TGTGCTTCAACGGGACTAGCGGACCAAGAGACCCAGTACTTC.

This chain joins TRBV7-2 and TRBJ2-7; 11 bases line up with TRBD2. With V trimmed by 4 bases and J by 9 bases, 11 bases remained unmatched. In germline, CDR1 is SGHTA, CDR2 FQGNSA. This CDR3 has 15 residues. The CDR3 reads CASSSLILAGGRQYF. CDR3 in DNA: TGTGCCAGCAGCTCCCTGATCCTAGCGGGAGGTCGGCAGTACTTC.

The chain couples TRBV9 to TRBJ2-5; D possibly corresponds to TRBD2 (6 bases). Looked up from germline, CDR1 is SGDLS and CDR2 is YYNGEE. Trimming took 6 bases from V and 1 from J, leaving 37 bases between them. The CDR3 length is 22 residues. The CDR3 loop is CASNDPPKGLLHQLIFQETQYF. The CDR3 coding sequence is TGTGCCAGCAACGATCCCCCTAAGGGACTCCTCCACCAACTAATCTTCCAAGAGACCCAGTACTTC.

The genes are TRBV28 and TRBJ2-7; possibly TRBD1 for D (6 bases). Germline-derived CDR1 and CDR2 are MDHEN and SYDVKM. Trimming removed 2 bases at V and 5 bases at J, with 10 bases between. CDR3 length equals 13 residues. The CDR3 region is CASSLRGTDEQYF. The CDR3 nucleotides are TGTGCCAGCAGTTTAAGGGGGACCGACGAGCAGTACTTC.